Listed below are T cell receptor beta chains from one sample, sequenced in a study of technical replicates of blood from a few donors. Some clones are missing from TCRdb's copy, which holds only in-frame ones; the method was immunoSEQ multiplex PCR. The repertoire holds approximately 80,000 clones, with over 75% as singletons. The sequenced sample consisted of T cells isolated from PBMCs. The receptors derive from a human donor in good health. The CDR3 runs from the conserved cysteine through the conserved F or W. Each record gives: J gene, clone size, V gene, D gene, CDR3 protein, CDR3 DNA. A D gene is named only where the DNA matches it firmly. Not every row has a clone size; where given, it reads once, few, many or a size class.

J: TRBJ1-2
size: -
V: TRBV11-2
D: TRBD1
CDR3: CASSPGLQGWYGYTF
DNA: TGTGCCAGCAGCCCTGGATTACAGGGGTGGTATGGCTACACCTTC

J: TRBJ1-1
size: -
V: TRBV29-1
D: TRBD1
CDR3: CSVSGQGNAEAFF
DNA: TGCAGCGTTTCGGGACAGGGTAACGCTGAAGCTTTCTTT

J: TRBJ2-7
size: -
V: TRBV10-3
D: -
CDR3: CAISEVTRDEQYF
DNA: TGTGCCATCAGTGAGGTTACTAGGGACGAGCAGTACTTC

J: TRBJ1-1
size: -
V: TRBV5-6
D: TRBD1
CDR3: CASSGGQEALLNTEAFF
DNA: TGTGCCAGCAGCGGTGGACAGGAGGCACTGTTGAACACTGAAGCTTTCTTT

J: TRBJ1-1
size: few
V: TRBV18
D: -
CDR3: CASSLTPMNTEAFF
DNA: TGTGCCAGCTCACTTACACCGATGAACACTGAAGCTTTCTTT

J: TRBJ1-2
size: -
V: TRBV5-1
D: -
CDR3: CASSPVPSRQDYGYTF
DNA: TGCGCCAGCAGCCCGGTCCCTTCTCGGCAGGACTATGGCTACACCTTC

J: TRBJ1-5
size: -
V: TRBV27
D: -
CDR3: CASSRGNQPQHF
DNA: TGTGCCAGCAGCAGGGGTAATCAGCCCCAGCATTTT

J: TRBJ1-2
size: -
V: TRBV15
D: TRBD1
CDR3: CATSRDGGTGDYGYTF
DNA: TGTGCCACCAGCAGAGATGGAGGGACAGGGGACTATGGCTACACCTTC

J: TRBJ2-1
size: -
V: TRBV2
D: -
CDR3: CASSAVTSYNEQFF
DNA: TGTGCCAGCAGTGCAGTCACTAGCTACAATGAGCAGTTCTTC

J: TRBJ2-5
size: once
V: TRBV18
D: -
CDR3: CASSPRVEETQYF
DNA: TGTGCCAGCTCACCACGTGTTGAGGAGACCCAGTACTTC

J: TRBJ2-7
size: -
V: TRBV10-1
D: TRBD1
CDR3: CAIRTGVDEQYF
DNA: TGCGCCATCAGGACAGGAGTAGACGAGCAGTACTTC

J: TRBJ2-1
size: -
V: TRBV6-5
D: -
CDR3: CASSYPGTDEQFF
DNA: TGTGCCAGCAGTTACCCCGGGACTGATGAGCAGTTCTTC

J: TRBJ1-2
size: -
V: TRBV7-2
D: TRBD1
CDR3: CASSFRDSPGYGYTF
DNA: TGTGCCAGCAGCTTCCGGGACAGCCCTGGGTATGGCTACACCTTC

J: TRBJ2-1
size: -
V: TRBV7-6
D: TRBD1
CDR3: CASSSGQLYNEQFF
DNA: TGTGCCAGCAGCTCGGGACAGCTATACAATGAGCAGTTCTTC

J: TRBJ2-7
size: -
V: TRBV4-3
D: -
CDR3: CASSQANSPYLYEQYF
DNA: TGCGCCAGCAGCCAAGCGAACAGCCCCTACTTGTACGAGCAGTACTTC

J: TRBJ1-1
size: -
V: TRBV18
D: -
CDR3: CASSPQGHLNTEAFF
DNA: TGTGCCAGCTCTCCCCAGGGACATTTGAACACTGAAGCTTTCTTT

J: TRBJ2-2
size: -
V: TRBV10-3
D: TRBD1
CDR3: CAILRRKVGQAGELFF
DNA: TGTGCCATCCTCCGCCGGAAAGTCGGACAGGCCGGGGAGCTGTTTTTT

J: TRBJ2-7
size: -
V: TRBV7-2
D: -
CDR3: CASSLLPETSYEQYF
DNA: TGTGCCAGCAGCTTGCTTCCTGAGACTAGCTACGAGCAGTACTTC

J: TRBJ2-7
size: -
V: TRBV4-3
D: TRBD2
CDR3: CASSQDSGRYYEQYF
DNA: TGCGCCAGCAGCCAAGACAGCGGGAGATATTACGAGCAGTACTTC

J: TRBJ2-7
size: -
V: TRBV7-9
D: TRBD1
CDR3: CASSLSGTGDHEQYF
DNA: TGTGCCAGCAGCTTATCCGGGACAGGGGATCACGAGCAGTACTTC

J: TRBJ1-4
size: few
V: TRBV16
D: -
CDR3: CASSLEGMRETNEKLFF
DNA: TGTGCCAGCAGCCTAGAAGGGATGCGGGAAACTAATGAAAAACTGTTTTTT

J: TRBJ2-1
size: -
V: TRBV4-3
D: -
CDR3: CASSPLLATYNEQFF
DNA: TGCGCCAGCAGCCCATTGCTAGCCACCTACAATGAGCAGTTCTTC

J: TRBJ1-1
size: -
V: TRBV11-3
D: TRBD1
CDR3: CASSLAGTGTEAFF
DNA: TGTGCCAGCAGCTTAGCCGGGACAGGAACTGAAGCTTTCTTT

J: TRBJ1-2
size: -
V: TRBV19
D: TRBD1
CDR3: CASSIEDRGFGYTF
DNA: TGTGCCAGTAGTATAGAGGACAGGGGGTTCGGCTACACCTTC

J: TRBJ1-1
size: -
V: TRBV19
D: -
CDR3: CASRRGGPPAPEAFF
DNA: TGTGCCAGTAGGAGAGGGGGACCCCCAGCTCCTGAAGCTTTCTTT

J: TRBJ1-4
size: -
V: TRBV27
D: TRBD1
CDR3: CASSLPRGEKLFF
DNA: TGTGCCAGCAGTTTGCCCAGGGGGGAAAAACTGTTTTTT

J: TRBJ1-2
size: -
V: TRBV27
D: -
CDR3: CASSSMDRAGGYTF
DNA: TGTGCCAGCAGTTCGATGGACAGAGCAGGAGGCTACACCTTC

J: TRBJ2-1
size: -
V: TRBV10-1
D: -
CDR3: CASSESIENNEQFF
DNA: TGCGCCAGCAGTGAGTCGATAGAAAACAATGAGCAGTTCTTC

J: TRBJ2-7
size: -
V: TRBV5-1
D: -
CDR3: CASSPTLAYEQYF
DNA: TGCGCCAGCAGCCCGACCCTAGCCTACGAGCAGTACTTC

J: TRBJ1-1
size: few
V: TRBV29-1
D: -
CDR3: CSVGWREAFF
DNA: TGCAGCGTTGGGTGGAGGGAGGCTTTCTTT

J: TRBJ1-2
size: -
V: TRBV6-1
D: TRBD1
CDR3: CASSEGGQGYGYTF
DNA: TGTGCCAGCAGTGAAGGGGGACAGGGGTATGGCTACACCTTC

J: TRBJ2-5
size: -
V: TRBV5-1
D: -
CDR3: CASSLAQGRETQYF
DNA: TGCGCCAGCAGCTTAGCCCAGGGAAGGGAGACCCAGTACTTC

J: TRBJ2-1
size: -
V: TRBV11-3
D: TRBD2
CDR3: CATQTGTINNEQFF
DNA: TGTGCCACCCAGACCGGGACTATAAACAATGAGCAGTTCTTC

J: TRBJ2-6
size: -
V: TRBV9
D: TRBD1
CDR3: CASSVDRVPGANVLTF
DNA: TGTGCCAGCAGCGTTGACAGGGTTCCTGGGGCCAACGTCCTGACTTTC

J: TRBJ2-5
size: -
V: TRBV2
D: TRBD1
CDR3: CASGGQIQETQYF
DNA: TGTGCCAGCGGGGGACAGATCCAAGAGACCCAGTACTTC

J: TRBJ2-7
size: -
V: TRBV7-8
D: TRBD1
CDR3: CASSQGQIYEQYF
DNA: TGTGCCAGCAGCCAGGGACAGATATACGAGCAGTACTTC

J: TRBJ2-1
size: -
V: TRBV30
D: TRBD2
CDR3: CAWSGLAGVEQFF
DNA: TGTGCCTGGAGTGGACTAGCGGGAGTTGAGCAGTTCTTC

J: TRBJ1-2
size: -
V: TRBV10-1
D: -
CDR3: CAADSANYGYTF
DNA: TGCGCCGCAGACAGCGCAAACTATGGCTACACCTTC

J: TRBJ2-1
size: -
V: TRBV15
D: TRBD2
CDR3: CATSPREGLNEQFF
DNA: TGTGCCACCAGTCCGCGGGAGGGCCTCAATGAGCAGTTCTTC

J: TRBJ2-7
size: -
V: TRBV19
D: -
CDR3: CASSMQGGPYEQYF
DNA: TGTGCCAGTAGTATGCAGGGTGGCCCTTACGAGCAGTACTTC

J: TRBJ2-5
size: -
V: TRBV27
D: TRBD2
CDR3: CASSPGLAGGPGTQYF
DNA: TGTGCCAGCAGTCCAGGACTAGCGGGAGGGCCAGGGACCCAGTACTTC

J: TRBJ1-4
size: -
V: TRBV6-6
D: -
CDR3: CASGSGLGGPVKLFF
DNA: TGTGCCAGCGGCAGTGGGTTGGGGGGGCCGGTAAAACTGTTTTTT

J: TRBJ2-1
size: -
V: TRBV10-3
D: -
CDR3: CAISEPLRGINEQFF
DNA: TGTGCCATCAGTGAGCCCCTTCGGGGGATCAATGAGCAGTTCTTC

J: TRBJ2-7
size: -
V: TRBV9
D: -
CDR3: CASSVTPSYEQYF
DNA: TGTGCCAGCAGCGTCACTCCATCCTACGAGCAGTACTTC

J: TRBJ2-2
size: -
V: TRBV19
D: TRBD2
CDR3: CASSMRGLAGDTGELFF
DNA: TGTGCCAGTAGTATGCGTGGACTAGCGGGTGACACCGGGGAGCTGTTTTTT

J: TRBJ1-4
size: -
V: TRBV30
D: -
CDR3: CAWGSGPGGEKLFF
DNA: TGTGCCTGGGGCTCCGGGCCGGGGGGTGAAAAACTGTTTTTT

J: TRBJ2-1
size: -
V: TRBV10-2
D: -
CDR3: CASSESSGNEQFF
DNA: TGCGCCAGCAGTGAGTCGAGCGGCAATGAGCAGTTCTTC

J: TRBJ2-3
size: -
V: TRBV29-1
D: -
CDR3: CSVEDHGDTDTQYF
DNA: TGCAGCGTTGAAGATCACGGGGACACAGATACGCAGTATTTT

J: TRBJ2-1
size: -
V: TRBV9
D: TRBD2
CDR3: CASSETIFGTSGVGNEQFF
DNA: TGTGCCAGCAGCGAAACGATATTCGGGACTAGCGGGGTAGGCAATGAGCAGTTCTTC

J: TRBJ1-3
size: -
V: TRBV6-6
D: TRBD1
CDR3: CASSYGQERNTIYF
DNA: TGTGCCAGCAGTTATGGACAGGAACGAAACACCATATATTTT

J: TRBJ2-3
size: -
V: TRBV5-1
D: -
CDR3: CASSLVQATLTDTQYF
DNA: TGCGCCAGCAGCTTGGTACAGGCCACCTTAACAGATACGCAGTATTTT

J: TRBJ2-2
size: -
V: TRBV18
D: TRBD2
CDR3: CASSPQTLAGVTGELFF
DNA: TGTGCCAGCTCACCACAGACTCTGGCGGGAGTTACCGGGGAGCTGTTTTTT

J: TRBJ1-1
size: -
V: TRBV9
D: -
CDR3: CASSIGQNTEAFF
DNA: TGTGCCAGCAGCATAGGACAGAACACTGAAGCTTTCTTT